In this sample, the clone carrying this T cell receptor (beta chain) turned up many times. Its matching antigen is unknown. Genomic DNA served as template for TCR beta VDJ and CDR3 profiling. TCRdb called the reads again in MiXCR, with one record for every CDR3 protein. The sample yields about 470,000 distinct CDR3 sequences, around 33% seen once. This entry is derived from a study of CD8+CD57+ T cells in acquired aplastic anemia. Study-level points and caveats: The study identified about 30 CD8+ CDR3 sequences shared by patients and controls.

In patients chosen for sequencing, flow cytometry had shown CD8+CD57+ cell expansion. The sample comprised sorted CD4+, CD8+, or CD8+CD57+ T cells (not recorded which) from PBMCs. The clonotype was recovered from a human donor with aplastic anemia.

CDR3 sequence: CASSPLAHSSYNEQFF. CDR3 sequence (DNA): TGTGCCAGTAGTCCTCTAGCGCATAGCTCCTACAATGAGCAGTTCTTC. The J gene is TRBJ2-1, the V gene TRBV19, with a tentative D call TRBD2 (6 bases). This CDR3 has 16 residues. Trimming shortened V by 5 bases and J by 0 bases, and 14 bases separated the two germline ends. Germline V gene sequence: CDR1 LNHDA, CDR2 SQIVND (reference sequence).